Described below is a single TCR beta chain sequence and its context. The data were taken from a study of blood T cell repertoires in COVID-19. Study details: Samples taken during acute and convalescent COVID-19 were collected in the United States, Italy and Spain.

V dropped 6 bases and J dropped 2; count of bases not matched to a gene: 10. Germline CDR1 reads MNHEY; CDR2 reads SVGAGI. The CDR3 runs to 15 residues. The method was immunoSEQ multiplex PCR; TCRdb's version includes in-frame clones alone and lacks a portion of them. The top ten clones hold roughly 4.1% of a sample with 90,000 to 130,000 clones, about 80% of them seen once. Sample: peripheral blood. The chain joins TRBV6-5 to TRBJ2-7; 7 bases are shared with TRBD1. The receptor was isolated from a woman in her 70s with acute or convalescent COVID-19. CDR3 in DNA: TGTGCCAGCAGGCCCCCCGGGACAGCCGCCTACGAGCAGTACTTC. It codes for CASRPPGTAAYEQYF.